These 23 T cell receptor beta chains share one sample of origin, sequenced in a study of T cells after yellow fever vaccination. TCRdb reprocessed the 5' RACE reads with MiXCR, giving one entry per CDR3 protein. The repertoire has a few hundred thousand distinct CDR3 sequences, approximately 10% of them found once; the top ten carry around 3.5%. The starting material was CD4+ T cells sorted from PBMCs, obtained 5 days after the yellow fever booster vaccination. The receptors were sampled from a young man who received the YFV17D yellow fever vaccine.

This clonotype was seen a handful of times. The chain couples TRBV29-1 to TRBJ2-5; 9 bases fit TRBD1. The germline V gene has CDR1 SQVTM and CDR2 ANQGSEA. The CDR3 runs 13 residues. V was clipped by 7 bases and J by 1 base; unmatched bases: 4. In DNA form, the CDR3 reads TGCAGCGCGGGACAGGGCACCCAAGAGACCCAGTACTTC. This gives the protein CSAGQGTQETQYF.

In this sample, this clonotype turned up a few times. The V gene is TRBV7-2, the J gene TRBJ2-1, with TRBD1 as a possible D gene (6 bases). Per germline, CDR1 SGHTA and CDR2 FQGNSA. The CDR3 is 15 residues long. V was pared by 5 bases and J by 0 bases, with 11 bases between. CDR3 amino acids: CASSAQGSSYNEQFF. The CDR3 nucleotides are TGTGCCAGCAGCGCACAGGGCAGCTCCTACAATGAGCAGTTCTTC.

The CDR3: CSADRTLGDSPLHF. The CDR3 DNA is TGCAGTGCCGACAGGACCCTTGGGGACTCACCCCTCCACTTT. This rearrangement joins TRBV20-1 to TRBJ1-6; D possibly corresponds to TRBD1 (6 bases). The length of the CDR3 is 14 residues. Deletions cut 6 bases from V and 10 bases from J, with 19 bases between. Germline V CDR1 and CDR2: DFQATT, SNEGSKA (reference sequence).

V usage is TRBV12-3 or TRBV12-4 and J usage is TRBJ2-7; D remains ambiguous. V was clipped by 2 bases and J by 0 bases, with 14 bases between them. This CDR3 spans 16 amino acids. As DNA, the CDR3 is TGTGCCAGCAGTTTACTGGGTCCTACTTACTCCTACGAGCAGTACTTC. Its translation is CASSLLGPTYSYEQYF.

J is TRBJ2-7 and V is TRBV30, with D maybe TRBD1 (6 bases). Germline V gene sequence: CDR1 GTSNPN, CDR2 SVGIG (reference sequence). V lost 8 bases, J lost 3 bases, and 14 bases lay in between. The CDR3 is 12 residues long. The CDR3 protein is CALEQGGYEQYF. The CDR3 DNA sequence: TGTGCCCTGGAACAGGGTGGCTACGAGCAGTACTTC.

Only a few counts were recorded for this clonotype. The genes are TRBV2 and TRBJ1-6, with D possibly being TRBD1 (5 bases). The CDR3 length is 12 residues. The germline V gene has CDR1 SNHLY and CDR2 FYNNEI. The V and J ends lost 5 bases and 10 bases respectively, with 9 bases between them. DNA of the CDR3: TGTGCCAGCAGTTCAGGGCGGTCACCCCTCCACTTT. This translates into CASSSGRSPLHF.

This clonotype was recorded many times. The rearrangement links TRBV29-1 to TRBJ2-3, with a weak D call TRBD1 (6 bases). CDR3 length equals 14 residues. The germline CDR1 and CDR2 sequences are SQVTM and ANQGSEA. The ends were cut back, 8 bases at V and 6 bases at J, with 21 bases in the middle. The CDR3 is CSLSTGLRGDTQYF. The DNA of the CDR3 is TGCAGCCTGTCGACAGGTCTTAGGGGGGATACGCAGTATTTT.

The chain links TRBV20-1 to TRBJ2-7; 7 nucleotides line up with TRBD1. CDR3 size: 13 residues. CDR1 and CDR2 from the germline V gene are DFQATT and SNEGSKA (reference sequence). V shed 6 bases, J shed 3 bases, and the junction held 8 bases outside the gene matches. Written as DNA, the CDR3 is TGCAGTGCCCCGGGACAGATACACTACGAGCAGTACGTC. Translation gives CSAPGQIHYEQYV.

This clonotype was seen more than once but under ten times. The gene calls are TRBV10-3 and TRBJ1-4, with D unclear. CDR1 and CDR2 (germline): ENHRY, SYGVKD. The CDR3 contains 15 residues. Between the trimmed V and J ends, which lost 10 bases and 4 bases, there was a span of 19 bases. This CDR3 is CATQSVVGDNEKLFF. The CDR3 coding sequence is TGTGCCACCCAGTCTGTTGTGGGAGATAATGAAAAACTGTTTTTT.

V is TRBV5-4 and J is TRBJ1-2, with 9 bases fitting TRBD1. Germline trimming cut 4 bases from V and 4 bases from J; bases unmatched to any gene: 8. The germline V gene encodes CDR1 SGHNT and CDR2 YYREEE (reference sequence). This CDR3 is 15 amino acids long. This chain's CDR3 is CASSLGQGRAYGYTF. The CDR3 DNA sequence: TGTGCCAGCAGCCTCGGACAGGGGAGGGCCTATGGCTACACCTTC.

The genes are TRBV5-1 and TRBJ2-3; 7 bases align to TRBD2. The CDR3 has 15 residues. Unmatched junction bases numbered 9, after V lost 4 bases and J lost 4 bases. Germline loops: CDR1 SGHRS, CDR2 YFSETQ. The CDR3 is CASSGLVAGPDTQYF. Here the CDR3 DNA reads TGCGCCAGCAGCGGACTAGTAGCCGGACCAGATACGCAGTATTTT.

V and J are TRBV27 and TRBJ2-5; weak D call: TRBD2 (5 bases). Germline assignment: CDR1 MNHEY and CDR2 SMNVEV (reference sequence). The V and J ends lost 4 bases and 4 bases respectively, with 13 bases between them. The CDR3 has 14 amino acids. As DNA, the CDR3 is TGTGCCAGCAGTTCTCGGGAAAGTAGAGAGACCCAGTACTTC. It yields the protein CASSSRESRETQYF.

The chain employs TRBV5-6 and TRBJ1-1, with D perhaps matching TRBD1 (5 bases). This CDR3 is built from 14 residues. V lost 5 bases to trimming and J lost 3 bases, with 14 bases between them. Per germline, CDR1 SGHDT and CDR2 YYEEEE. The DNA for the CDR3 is TGTGCCAGCAGTCAACGGGGCATTGACACTGAAGCTTTCTTT. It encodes CASSQRGIDTEAFF.

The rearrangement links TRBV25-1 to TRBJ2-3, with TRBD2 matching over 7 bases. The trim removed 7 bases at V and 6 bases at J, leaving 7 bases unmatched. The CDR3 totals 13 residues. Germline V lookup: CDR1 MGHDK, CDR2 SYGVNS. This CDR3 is CASMPGGWDTQYF. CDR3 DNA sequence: TGTGCCAGCATGCCGGGGGGATGGGATACGCAGTATTTT.

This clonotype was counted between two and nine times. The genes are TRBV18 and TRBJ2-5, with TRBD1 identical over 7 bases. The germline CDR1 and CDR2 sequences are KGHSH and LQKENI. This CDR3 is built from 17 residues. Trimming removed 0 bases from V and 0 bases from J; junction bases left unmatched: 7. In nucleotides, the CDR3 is TGTGCCAGCTCACCACCCCTTGGACAGGCCGACCAAGAGACCCAGTACTTC. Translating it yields CASSPPLGQADQETQYF.

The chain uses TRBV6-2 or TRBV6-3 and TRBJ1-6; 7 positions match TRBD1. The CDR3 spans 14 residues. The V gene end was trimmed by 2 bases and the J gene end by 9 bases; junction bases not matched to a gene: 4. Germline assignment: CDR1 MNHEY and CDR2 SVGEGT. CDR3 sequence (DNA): TGTGCCAGCAGTTACGGACAGGCTACTTCACCCCTCCACTTT. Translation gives CASSYGQATSPLHF.

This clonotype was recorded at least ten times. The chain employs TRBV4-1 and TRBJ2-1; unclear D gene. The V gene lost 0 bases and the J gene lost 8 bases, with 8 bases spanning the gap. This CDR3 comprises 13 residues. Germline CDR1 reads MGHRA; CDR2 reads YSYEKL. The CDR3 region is CASSQEQTYEQFF. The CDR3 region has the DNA TGCGCCAGCAGCCAAGAACAGACCTATGAGCAGTTCTTC.

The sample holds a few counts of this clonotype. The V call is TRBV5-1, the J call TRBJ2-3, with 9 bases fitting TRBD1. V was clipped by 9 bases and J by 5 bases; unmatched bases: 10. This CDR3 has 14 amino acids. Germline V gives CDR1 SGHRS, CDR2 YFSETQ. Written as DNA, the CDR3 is TGCGCCACCAACACAGGGGGCGCGGTAGATACGCAGTATTTT. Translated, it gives CATNTGGAVDTQYF.

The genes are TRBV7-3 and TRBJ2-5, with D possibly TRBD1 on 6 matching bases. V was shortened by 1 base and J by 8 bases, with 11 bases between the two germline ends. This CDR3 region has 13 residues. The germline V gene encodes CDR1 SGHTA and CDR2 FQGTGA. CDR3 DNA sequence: TGTGCCAGCAGCTTAAGTGGGGGCAAAACCCAGTACTTC. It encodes CASSLSGGKTQYF.

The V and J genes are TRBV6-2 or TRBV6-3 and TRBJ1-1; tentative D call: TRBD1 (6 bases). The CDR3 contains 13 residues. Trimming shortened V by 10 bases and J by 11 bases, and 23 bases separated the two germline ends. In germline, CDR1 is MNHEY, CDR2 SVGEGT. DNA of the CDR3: TGTGCCACCCGGCTGTCTGGGGGCCCCAGGGCTTTCTTT. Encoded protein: CATRLSGGPRAFF.

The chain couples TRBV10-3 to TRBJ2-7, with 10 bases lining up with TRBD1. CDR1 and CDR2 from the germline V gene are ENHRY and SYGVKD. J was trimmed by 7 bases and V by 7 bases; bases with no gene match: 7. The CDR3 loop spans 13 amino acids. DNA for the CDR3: TGTGCCATCAAGGCGACAGGGGGCGGGGAGCAGTACGTC. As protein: CAIKATGGGEQYV.

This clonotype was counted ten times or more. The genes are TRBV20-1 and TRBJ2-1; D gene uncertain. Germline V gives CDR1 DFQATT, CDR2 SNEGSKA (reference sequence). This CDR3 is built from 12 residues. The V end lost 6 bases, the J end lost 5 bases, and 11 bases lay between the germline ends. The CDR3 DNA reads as TGCAGTGCCCCCGGCCCACACAATGAGCAGTTCTTC. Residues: CSAPGPHNEQFF.

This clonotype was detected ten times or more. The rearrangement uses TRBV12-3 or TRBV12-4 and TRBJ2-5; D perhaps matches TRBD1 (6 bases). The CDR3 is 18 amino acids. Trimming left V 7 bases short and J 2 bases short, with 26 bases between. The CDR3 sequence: CASTSLSLPHDRQETQYF. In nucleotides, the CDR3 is TGTGCCAGCACCTCTCTTTCTCTTCCGCACGACAGGCAAGAGACCCAGTACTTC.